This paragraph covers one TCR beta chain sequence. The treatment is: roughly 19 received Ad26.COV2.S at low or high dose, single or two shots; about 5 received placebo; per-sample allocation not given. At day 63 after the first vaccine or placebo injection, samples were drawn. Donor was an adult aged 18-55 years in Boston. This entry comes from a study of Ad26.COV2.S vaccination and SARS-CoV-2 variants. Background on the study: Doses of Ad26.COV2.S were injected into muscle once or twice, 56 days apart.

The germline gives CDR1 LGHNT, CDR2 FRNRAP. The CDR3 sequence is 16 residues long. The junction had 8 bases not matched to a gene; V was cut back by 6 bases and J by 1 base. Data came from immunoSEQ multiplex PCR; TCRdb stores just in-frame clones and leaves some out. The sample carries some 480,000 clones, around 90% recorded once. The sequences come from peripheral blood, collected in a trial of Ad26.COV2.S vaccine versus placebo. This TCR came from a person between 18 and 65 years old who received the Ad26.COV2.S COVID-19 vaccine or a placebo. V gene TRBV12-5 combines with J gene TRBJ2-2; 7 bases map to TRBD2. As DNA, the CDR3 is TGTGCTAGTGGGAGCTCTGGGGGGGTGAACACCGGGGAGCTGTTTTTT. This gives the protein CASGSSGGVNTGELFF.